One sample yielded the 13 T cell receptor beta chains listed below, sequenced in a study of shared clonotypes between healthy human individuals. Method: immunoSEQ multiplex PCR; TCRdb's copy keeps in-frame clones and lacks some. The sample yields 450,000 to 700,000 clones, about 95% seen once. CD45RO-negative, CCR7-selected cells formed the naive CD8 fraction, which excluded terminally differentiated effector memory CD45RA+ cells. Sample: naive CD8+ T cells sorted from blood. Receptors originate from a woman under 40 in good health.

The CDR3 DNA follows: TGTGCCACCAGCAGAGTCCCCCGGGCAGGGGGCTTAGGTAATGAGCAGTTCTTC. Translated: CATSRVPRAGGLGNEQFF. The chain combines TRBV15 with TRBJ2-1, with TRBD1 identical over 8 bases. Unmatched junction bases numbered 15, after V lost 1 base and J lost 7 bases. Germline lookup yields CDR1 LNHNV and CDR2 YYDKDF (reference sequence). This CDR3 has 18 residues.

J is TRBJ2-3 and V is TRBV27, with 11 bases lining up with TRBD2. The CDR3 totals 17 residues. Germline CDR1 MNHEY, CDR2 SMNVEV (reference sequence). Unmatched junction bases numbered 14, after V lost 6 bases and J lost 6 bases. In DNA, the CDR3 is TGTGCCAGCAGCCATGGACTAGCGGGCCCACTTAACGATACGCAGTATTTT. Amino acids: CASSHGLAGPLNDTQYF.

V is TRBV5-6 and J is TRBJ1-3; D is unclear. V was trimmed by 3 bases and J by 1 base, leaving 14 bases between them. Germline assignment: CDR1 SGHDT and CDR2 YYEEEE. This CDR3 has 16 amino acids. The DNA for the CDR3 is TGTGCCAGCAGCTACGGTCCCCCGCTTTCTGGAAACACCATATATTTT. It encodes CASSYGPPLSGNTIYF.

CDR3 in amino acids: CASSHPGTGKPYEQYF. For the CDR3, the DNA is TGTGCCAGCAGTCACCCAGGGACAGGGAAACCCTACGAGCAGTACTTC. The chain couples TRBV28 to TRBJ2-7; 9 positions match TRBD1. The CDR3 loop spans 16 amino acids. Germline CDR1 and CDR2: MDHEN and SYDVKM. The V segment lost 5 bases and the J segment 2 bases; nucleotides outside the gene matches: 10.

J is TRBJ1-2 and V is TRBV13; D unresolved. Between the trimmed V and J ends, which lost 2 bases and 0 bases, there was a span of 19 bases. Germline lookup yields CDR1 PRHDT and CDR2 FYEKMQ (reference sequence). This CDR3 has 18 residues. The CDR3 is CASSLPPTEGPANYGYTF. In nucleotides, the CDR3 is TGTGCCAGCAGCTTACCCCCCACGGAGGGCCCGGCTAACTATGGCTACACCTTC. The full variable domain, with the rest looked up from reference TRBV13 and TRBJ1-2, is AAGVIQSPRHLIKEKRETATLKCYPIPRHDTVYWYQQGPGQDPQFLISFYEKMQSDKGSIPDRFSAQQFSDYHSELNMSSLELGDSALYFCASSLPPTEGPANYGYTFGSGTRLTVV.

V gene TRBV28 combines with J gene TRBJ2-7, with 8 bases matching TRBD2. This CDR3 region has 16 residues. The germline CDR1 and CDR2 sequences are MDHEN and SYDVKM. Trimming removed 1 base from V and 4 bases from J; junction bases left unmatched: 9. The DNA for the CDR3 is TGTGCCAGCAGTTTATCGGCGCTAGCGGGCCCTTACGAGCAGTACTTC. Its translation: CASSLSALAGPYEQYF. The variable domain in full, completed from reference TRBV28 and TRBJ2-7, reads DVKVTQSSRYLVKRTGEKVFLECVQDMDHENMFWYRQDPGLGLRLIYFSYDVKMKEKGDIPEGYSVSREKKERFSLILESASTNQTSMYLCASSLSALAGPYEQYFGPGTRLTVT.

The chain couples TRBV2 to TRBJ2-3; D is ambiguous. Looked up from germline, CDR1 is SNHLY and CDR2 is FYNNEI. The CDR3 runs 11 residues. The V end lost 6 bases, the J end lost 2 bases, and 3 bases lay between the germline ends. CDR3 residues: CASRATDTQYF. The CDR3 coding sequence is TGTGCCAGCAGGGCCACAGATACGCAGTATTTT.

This sequence joins TRBV7-9 and TRBJ1-2; D ambiguous. Germline loops: CDR1 SEHNR, CDR2 FQNEAQ (reference sequence). The CDR3 is 15 amino acids. The ends were cut back, 2 bases at V and 7 bases at J, with 17 bases in the middle. Here the CDR3 DNA reads TGTGCCAGCAGCTTATGGGGAAGGGCATCGGCTGGCTACACCTTC. Its translation is CASSLWGRASAGYTF.

The rearrangement uses TRBV5-1 and TRBJ2-7; weak D call: TRBD2 (6 bases). Germline V CDR1 and CDR2: SGHRS, YFSETQ. V lost 2 bases and J lost 0, with 18 bases in between. This CDR3 has 17 amino acids. The CDR3 bases are TGCGCCAGCAGCTTCCGGGACTCCTCCCCGGGCTCCTACGAGCAGTACTTC. It yields the protein CASSFRDSSPGSYEQYF.

CDR3 in DNA: TGTGCCATCTGGGGGACCGGGCTTGATGAGCAGTACTTC. Residues: CAIWGTGLDEQYF. V usage is TRBV10-3 and J usage is TRBJ2-7, with D perhaps assigned TRBD1 or TRBD2 (5 bases each). CDR3 length equals 13 residues. Germline CDR1 ENHRY, CDR2 SYGVKD. Trimming left V 8 bases short and J 7 bases short, with 18 bases between.

CDR3: CASSLATSGSRGTQYF. The CDR3 nucleotides are TGTGCCAGCAGCTTAGCAACTAGCGGGAGCAGAGGGACCCAGTACTTC. The chain uses TRBV13 and TRBJ2-5, with TRBD2 matching over 11 bases. The J segment lost 7 bases and the V segment lost 1 base, leaving 8 bases of the junction unmatched. Germline CDR1 and CDR2: PRHDT and FYEKMQ (reference sequence). The CDR3 contains 16 residues. Full variable domain (outside the CDR3, taken from reference TRBV13 and TRBJ2-5): AAGVIQSPRHLIKEKRETATLKCYPIPRHDTVYWYQQGPGQDPQFLISFYEKMQSDKGSIPDRFSAQQFSDYHSELNMSSLELGDSALYFCASSLATSGSRGTQYFGPGTRLLVL.

The V gene is TRBV15, the J gene TRBJ1-2, with 9 bases aligning to TRBD1. The trim removed 4 bases at V and 3 bases at J, leaving 9 bases unmatched. Germline loops: CDR1 LNHNV, CDR2 YYDKDF (reference sequence). The CDR3 contains 16 residues. The CDR3 region is CATSNSGTGLYYGYTF. As DNA, the CDR3 is TGTGCCACCAGCAATTCCGGGACAGGGCTATACTATGGCTACACCTTC. The full variable domain, its missing parts supplied by reference TRBV15 and TRBJ1-2, is DAMVIQNPRYQVTQFGKPVTLSCSQTLNHNVMYWYQQKSSQAPKLLFHYYDKDFNNEADTPDNFQSRRPNTSFCFLDIRSPGLGDTAMYLCATSNSGTGLYYGYTFGSGTRLTVV.

J is TRBJ2-7 and V is TRBV4-1; possible D gene TRBD2, 6 bases. The V gene's germline CDR1 is MGHRA and CDR2 YSYEKL. This CDR3 contains 15 residues. V lost 4 bases to trimming and J lost 3 bases, with 16 bases between them. The CDR3 is CASSPGRGGDYEQYF. DNA for the CDR3: TGCGCCAGCAGCCCGGGCCGCGGAGGGGACTACGAGCAGTACTTC.